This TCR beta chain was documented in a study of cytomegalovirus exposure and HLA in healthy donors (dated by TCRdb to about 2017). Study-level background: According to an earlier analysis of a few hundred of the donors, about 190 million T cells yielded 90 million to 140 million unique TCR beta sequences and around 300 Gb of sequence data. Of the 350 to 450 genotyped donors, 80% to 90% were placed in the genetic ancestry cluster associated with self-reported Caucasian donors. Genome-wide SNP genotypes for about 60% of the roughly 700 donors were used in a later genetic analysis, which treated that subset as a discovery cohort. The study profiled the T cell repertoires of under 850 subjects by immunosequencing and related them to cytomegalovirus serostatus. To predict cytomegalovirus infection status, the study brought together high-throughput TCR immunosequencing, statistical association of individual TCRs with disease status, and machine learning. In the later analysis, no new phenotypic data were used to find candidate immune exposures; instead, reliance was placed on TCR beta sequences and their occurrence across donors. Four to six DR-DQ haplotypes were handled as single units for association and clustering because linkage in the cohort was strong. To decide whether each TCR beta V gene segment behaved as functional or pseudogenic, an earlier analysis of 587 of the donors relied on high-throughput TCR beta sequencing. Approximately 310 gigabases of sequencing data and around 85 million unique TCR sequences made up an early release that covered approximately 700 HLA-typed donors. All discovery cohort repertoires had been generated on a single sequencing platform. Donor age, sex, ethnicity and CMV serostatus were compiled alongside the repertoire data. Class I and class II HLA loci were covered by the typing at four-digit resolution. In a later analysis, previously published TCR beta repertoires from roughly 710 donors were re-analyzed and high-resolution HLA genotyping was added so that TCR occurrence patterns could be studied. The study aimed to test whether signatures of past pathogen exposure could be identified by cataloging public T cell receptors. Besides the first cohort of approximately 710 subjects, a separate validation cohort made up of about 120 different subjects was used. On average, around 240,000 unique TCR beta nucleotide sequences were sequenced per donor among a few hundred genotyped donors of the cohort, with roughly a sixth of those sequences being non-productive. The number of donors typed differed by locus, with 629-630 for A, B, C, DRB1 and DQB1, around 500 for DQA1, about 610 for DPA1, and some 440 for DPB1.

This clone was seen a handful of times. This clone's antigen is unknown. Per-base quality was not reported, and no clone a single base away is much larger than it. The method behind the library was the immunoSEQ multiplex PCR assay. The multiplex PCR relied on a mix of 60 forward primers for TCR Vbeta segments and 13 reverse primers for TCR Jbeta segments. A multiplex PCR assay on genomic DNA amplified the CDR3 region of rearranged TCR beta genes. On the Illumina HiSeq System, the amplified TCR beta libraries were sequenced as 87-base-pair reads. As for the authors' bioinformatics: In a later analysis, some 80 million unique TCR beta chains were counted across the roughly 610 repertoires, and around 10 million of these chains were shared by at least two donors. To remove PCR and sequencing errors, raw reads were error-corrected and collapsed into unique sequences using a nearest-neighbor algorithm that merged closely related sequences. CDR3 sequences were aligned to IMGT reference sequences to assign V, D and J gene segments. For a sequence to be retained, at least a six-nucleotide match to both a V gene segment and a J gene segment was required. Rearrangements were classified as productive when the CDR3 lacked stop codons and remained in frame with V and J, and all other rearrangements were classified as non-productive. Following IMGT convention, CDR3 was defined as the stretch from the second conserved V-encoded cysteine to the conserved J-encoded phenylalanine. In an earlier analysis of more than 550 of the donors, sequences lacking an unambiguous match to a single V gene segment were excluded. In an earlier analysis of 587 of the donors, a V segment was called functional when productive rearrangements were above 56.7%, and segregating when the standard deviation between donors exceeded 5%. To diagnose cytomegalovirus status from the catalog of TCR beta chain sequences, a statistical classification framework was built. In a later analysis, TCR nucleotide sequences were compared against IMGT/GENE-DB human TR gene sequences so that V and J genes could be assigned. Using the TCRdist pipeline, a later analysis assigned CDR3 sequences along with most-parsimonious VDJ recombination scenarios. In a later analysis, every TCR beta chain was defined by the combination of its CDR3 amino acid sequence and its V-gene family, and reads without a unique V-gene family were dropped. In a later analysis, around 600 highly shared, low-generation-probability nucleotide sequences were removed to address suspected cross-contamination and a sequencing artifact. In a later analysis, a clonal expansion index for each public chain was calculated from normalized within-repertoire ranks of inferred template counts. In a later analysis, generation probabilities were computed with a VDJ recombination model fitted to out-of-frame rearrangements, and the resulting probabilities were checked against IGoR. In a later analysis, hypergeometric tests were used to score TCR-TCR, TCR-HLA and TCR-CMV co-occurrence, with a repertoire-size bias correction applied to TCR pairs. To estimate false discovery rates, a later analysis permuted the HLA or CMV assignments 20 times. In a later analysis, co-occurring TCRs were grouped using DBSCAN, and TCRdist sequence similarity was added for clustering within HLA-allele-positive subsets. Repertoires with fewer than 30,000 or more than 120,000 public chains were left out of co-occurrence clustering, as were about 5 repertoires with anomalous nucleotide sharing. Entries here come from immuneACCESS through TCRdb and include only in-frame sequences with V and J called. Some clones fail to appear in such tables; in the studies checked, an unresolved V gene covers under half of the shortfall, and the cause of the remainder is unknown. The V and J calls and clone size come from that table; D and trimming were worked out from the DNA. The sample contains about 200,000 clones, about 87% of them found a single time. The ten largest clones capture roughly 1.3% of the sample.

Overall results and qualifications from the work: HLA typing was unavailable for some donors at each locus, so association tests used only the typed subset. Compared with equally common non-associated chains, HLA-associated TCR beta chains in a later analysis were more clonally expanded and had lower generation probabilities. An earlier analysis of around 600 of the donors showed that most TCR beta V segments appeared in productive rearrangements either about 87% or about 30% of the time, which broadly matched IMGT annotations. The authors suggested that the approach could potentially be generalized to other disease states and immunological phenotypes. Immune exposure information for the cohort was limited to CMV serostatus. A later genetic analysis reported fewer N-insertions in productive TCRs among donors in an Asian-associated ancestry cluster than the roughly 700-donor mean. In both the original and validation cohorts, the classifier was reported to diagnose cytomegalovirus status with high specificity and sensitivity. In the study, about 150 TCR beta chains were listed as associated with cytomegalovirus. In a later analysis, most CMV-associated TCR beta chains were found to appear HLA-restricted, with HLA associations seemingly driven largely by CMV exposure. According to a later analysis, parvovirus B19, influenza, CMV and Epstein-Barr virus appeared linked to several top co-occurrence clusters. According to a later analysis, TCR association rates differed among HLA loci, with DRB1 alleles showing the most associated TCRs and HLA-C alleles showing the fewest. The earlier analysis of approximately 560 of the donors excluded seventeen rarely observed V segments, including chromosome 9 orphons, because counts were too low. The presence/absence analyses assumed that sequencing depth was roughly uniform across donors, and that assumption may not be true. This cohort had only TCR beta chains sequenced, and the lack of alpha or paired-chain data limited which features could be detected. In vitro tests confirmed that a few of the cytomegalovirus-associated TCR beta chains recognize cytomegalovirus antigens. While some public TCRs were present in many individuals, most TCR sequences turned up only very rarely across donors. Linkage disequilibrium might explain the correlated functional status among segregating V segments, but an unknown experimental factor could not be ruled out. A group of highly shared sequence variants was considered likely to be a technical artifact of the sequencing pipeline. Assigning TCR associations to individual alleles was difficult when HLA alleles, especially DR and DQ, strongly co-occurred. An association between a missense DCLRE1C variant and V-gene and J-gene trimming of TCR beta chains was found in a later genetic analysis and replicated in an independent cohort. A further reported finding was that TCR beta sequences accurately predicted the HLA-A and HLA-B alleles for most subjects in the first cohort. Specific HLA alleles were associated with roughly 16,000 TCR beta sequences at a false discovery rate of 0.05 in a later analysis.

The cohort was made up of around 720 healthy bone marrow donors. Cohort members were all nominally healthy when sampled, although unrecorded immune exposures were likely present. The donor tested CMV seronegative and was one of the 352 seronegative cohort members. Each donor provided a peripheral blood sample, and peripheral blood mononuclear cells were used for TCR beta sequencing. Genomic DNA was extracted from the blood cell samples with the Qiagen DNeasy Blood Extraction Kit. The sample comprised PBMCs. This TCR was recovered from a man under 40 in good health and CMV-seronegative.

DNA sequence: TGTGCCTGGAGTGCCGGCGCGGGAGCCGGGGATGAGCAGTTCTTC. It specifies CAWSAGAGAGDEQFF. The receptor chain draws on TRBV30 and TRBJ2-1, and TRBD2 aligns with 7 junction nucleotides. Ends trimmed: V by 1 base, J by 8 bases; bases unmatched to a gene: 11. The CDR3, cysteine through phenylalanine, is 15 amino acids long. Kept here is only the CDR3 DNA, which spans 45 bases and is read in frame from base 1. Based on the germline V gene (reference sequence), the CDR1 and CDR2 sequences are GTSNPN and SVGIG.